This entry is about one T cell receptor (beta chain). Its antigen is currently unknown. Germline-derived CDR1 and CDR2 are LNHNV and YYDKDF (reference sequence). V was trimmed by 0 bases and J by 8 bases, leaving 19 bases between them. This CDR3 is built from 16 residues. An amount of RNA that ranged from 0.5 to 1 ug was reverse transcribed with random hexamers. TCRdb itself ran the immunoSEQ multiplex PCR reads through MiXCR, one entry per CDR3 protein. The sample yields some 170,000 distinct CDR3 sequences, over 90% seen once. Sequencing of TCR beta, carried out with a high-throughput approach, was applied to CD8+ and CD4+ T cells from the blood. This entry belongs to a study of CD8 T cells in Susac syndrome. Whole-study context: At the time their blood was drawn, patients with Susac syndrome were either therapy-naive, on corticosteroids (with some of them also receiving intravenous immunoglobulin), or on intravenous immunoglobulin alone. Study results and limitations: In Susac syndrome, the CD4+ T cell repertoires did not show clonal expansion.

The chain uses TRBV15 and TRBJ1-2, with D possibly matching TRBD1 (5 bases). This TCR came from a human donor with Susac syndrome. Sequencing was performed on CD4+ T cells from PBMCs. CDR3 bases: TGTGCCACCAGCAGAGAACTGGGGCTGACTTCTCAGGGCTACACCTTC. Amino acid sequence: CATSRELGLTSQGYTF.